This T cell receptor beta chain was documented in a study of OX40 agonist ivuxolimab in advanced cancers. Overall study: Ivuxolimab, an agonistic anti-OX40 (CD134) antibody, was given to patients. Males comprised around four fifths of the group, whose mean age was approximately 60 years (range about 23 to 80). Study-wide results and limits: With doses of 0.1 to 3.0 mg/kg, CD4+ and CD8+ blood T cells had undergone clonal expansion by week 6.

Profiled with immunoSEQ multiplex PCR; TCRdb holds only in-frame clones, not every one. The data show 90,000 to 120,000 clones, around 90% seen once. CDR1 is GTSNPN and CDR2 is SVGIG in the germline V gene (reference sequence). The CDR3 spans 12 residues. Between the trimmed V and J ends, which lost 0 bases and 5 bases, there was a span of 5 bases. This clone was observed a handful of times. Antigen specificity is unknown. The specimen was CD4+ or CD8+ T cells sorted from blood, collected in a trial of the OX40 agonist ivuxolimab. The chain has TRBV30 and TRBJ1-5; no clear D gene. The clonotype comes from an adult with an advanced solid tumor such as melanoma, head and neck, liver or kidney cancer. The CDR3 loop is CAWSVSDQPQHF. The CDR3 bases are TGTGCCTGGAGTGTGTCGGATCAGCCCCAGCATTTT.